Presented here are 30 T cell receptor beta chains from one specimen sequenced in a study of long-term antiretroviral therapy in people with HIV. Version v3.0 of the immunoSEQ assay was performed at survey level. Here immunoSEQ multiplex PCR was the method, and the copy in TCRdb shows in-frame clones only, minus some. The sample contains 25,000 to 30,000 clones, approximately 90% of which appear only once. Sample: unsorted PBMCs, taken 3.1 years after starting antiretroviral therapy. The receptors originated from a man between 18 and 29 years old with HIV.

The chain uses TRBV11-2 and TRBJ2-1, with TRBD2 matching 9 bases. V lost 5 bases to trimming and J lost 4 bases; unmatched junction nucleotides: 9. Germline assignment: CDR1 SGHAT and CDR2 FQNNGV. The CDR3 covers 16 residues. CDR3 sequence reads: CASSMILAGIYNEQFF. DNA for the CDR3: TGTGCCAGCAGCATGATCCTAGCGGGAATATACAATGAGCAGTTCTTC. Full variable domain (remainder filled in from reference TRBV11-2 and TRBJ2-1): EAGVAQSPRYKIIEKRQSVAFWCNPISGHATLYWYQQILGQGPKLLIQFQNNGVVDDSQLPKDRFSAERLKGVDSTLKIQPAKLEDSAVYLCASSMILAGIYNEQFFGPGTRLTVL.

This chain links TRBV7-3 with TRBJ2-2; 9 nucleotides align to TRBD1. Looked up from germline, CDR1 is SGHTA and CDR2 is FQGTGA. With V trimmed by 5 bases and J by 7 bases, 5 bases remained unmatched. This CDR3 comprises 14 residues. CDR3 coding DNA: TGTGCCAGCAGCCCAACAGGGGGCGGCGGGGAGCTGTTTTTT. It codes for CASSPTGGGGELFF.

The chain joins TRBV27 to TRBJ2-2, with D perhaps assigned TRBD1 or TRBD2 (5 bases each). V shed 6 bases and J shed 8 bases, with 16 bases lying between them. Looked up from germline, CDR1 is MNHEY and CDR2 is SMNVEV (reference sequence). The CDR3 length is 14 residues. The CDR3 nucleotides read TGTGCCAGCAGCGGGGCTTCATTAGGGGGGGAGCTGTTTTTT. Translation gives CASSGASLGGELFF.

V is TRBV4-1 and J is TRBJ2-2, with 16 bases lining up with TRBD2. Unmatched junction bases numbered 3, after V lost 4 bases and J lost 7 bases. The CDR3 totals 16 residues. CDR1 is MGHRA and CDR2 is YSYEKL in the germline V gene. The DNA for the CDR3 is TGCGCCAGCAGCCCGGGACTAGCGGGAGGGAGCGGGGAGCTGTTTTTT. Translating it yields CASSPGLAGGSGELFF.

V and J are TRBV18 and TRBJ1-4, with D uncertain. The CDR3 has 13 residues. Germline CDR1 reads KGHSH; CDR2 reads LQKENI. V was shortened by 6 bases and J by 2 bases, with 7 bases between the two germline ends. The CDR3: CASSGGTNEKLFF. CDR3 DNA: TGTGCCAGCTCGGGTGGGACTAATGAAAAACTGTTTTTT.

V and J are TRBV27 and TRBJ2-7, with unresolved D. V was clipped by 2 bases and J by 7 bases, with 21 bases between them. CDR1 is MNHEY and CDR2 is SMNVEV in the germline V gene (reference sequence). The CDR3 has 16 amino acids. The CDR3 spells CASSLGRWQALGEQYF. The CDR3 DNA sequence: TGTGCCAGCAGTTTAGGACGATGGCAGGCTTTGGGGGAGCAGTACTTC.

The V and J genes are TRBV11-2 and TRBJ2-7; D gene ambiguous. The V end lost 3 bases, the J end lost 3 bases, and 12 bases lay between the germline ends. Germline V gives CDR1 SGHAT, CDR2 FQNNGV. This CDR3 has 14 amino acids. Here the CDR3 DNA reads TGTGCCAGCAGCTTGACATACCCCGGCTACGAGCAGTACTTC. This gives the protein CASSLTYPGYEQYF.

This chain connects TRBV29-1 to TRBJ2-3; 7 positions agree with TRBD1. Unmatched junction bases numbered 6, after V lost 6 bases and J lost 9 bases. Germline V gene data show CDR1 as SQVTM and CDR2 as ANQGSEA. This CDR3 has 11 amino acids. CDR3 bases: TGCAGCGTAGAGACAGGGAACACGCAGTATTTT. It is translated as CSVETGNTQYF.

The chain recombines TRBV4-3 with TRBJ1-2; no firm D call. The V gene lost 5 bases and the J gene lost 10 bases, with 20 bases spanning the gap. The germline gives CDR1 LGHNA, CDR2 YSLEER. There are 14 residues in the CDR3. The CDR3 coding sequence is TGCGCCAGCAGCAAAGCAACTGGGTCGCCGGACTACACCTTC. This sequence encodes CASSKATGSPDYTF.

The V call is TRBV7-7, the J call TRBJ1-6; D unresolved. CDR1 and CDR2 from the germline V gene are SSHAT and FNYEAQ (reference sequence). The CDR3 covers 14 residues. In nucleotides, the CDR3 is TGTGCTAGAACCCTCCGCGAGTTTTATTCACCCCTCCACTTT. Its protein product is CARTLREFYSPLHF. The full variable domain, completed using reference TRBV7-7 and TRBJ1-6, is GAGVSQSPRYKVTKRGQDVTLRCDPISSHATLYWYQQALGQGPEFLTYFNYEAQPDKSGLPSDRFSAERPEGSISTLTIQRTEQRDSAMYRCARTLREFYSPLHFGNGTRLTVT.

CDR3 region: CASSRDVVPSGANVLTF. DNA of the CDR3: TGCGCCAGCAGCCGTGATGTTGTCCCATCTGGGGCCAACGTCCTGACTTTC. The rearrangement uses TRBV4-3 and TRBJ2-6; D gene unclear. The CDR3 covers 17 residues. Deletions cut 4 bases from V and 1 base from J, with 14 bases between. The V gene's germline CDR1 is LGHNA and CDR2 YSLEER.

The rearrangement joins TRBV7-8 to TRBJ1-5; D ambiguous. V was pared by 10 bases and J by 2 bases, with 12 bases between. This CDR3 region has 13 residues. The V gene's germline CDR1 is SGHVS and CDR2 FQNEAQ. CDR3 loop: CATSFNGNQPQHF. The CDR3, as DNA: TGTGCCACCTCTTTTAACGGCAATCAGCCCCAGCATTTT.

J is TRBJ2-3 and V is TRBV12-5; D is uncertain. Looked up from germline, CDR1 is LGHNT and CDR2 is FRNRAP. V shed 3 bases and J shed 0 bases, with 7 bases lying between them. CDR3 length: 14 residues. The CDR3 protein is CASGFSESTDTQYF. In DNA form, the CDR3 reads TGTGCTAGTGGTTTTTCGGAAAGCACAGATACGCAGTATTTT.

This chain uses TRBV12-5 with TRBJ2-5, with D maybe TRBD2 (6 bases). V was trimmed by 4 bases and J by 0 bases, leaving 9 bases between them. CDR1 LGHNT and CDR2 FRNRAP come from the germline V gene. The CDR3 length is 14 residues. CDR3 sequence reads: CASGSGLYQETQYF. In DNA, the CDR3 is TGTGCTAGTGGTTCGGGACTCTACCAAGAGACCCAGTACTTC.

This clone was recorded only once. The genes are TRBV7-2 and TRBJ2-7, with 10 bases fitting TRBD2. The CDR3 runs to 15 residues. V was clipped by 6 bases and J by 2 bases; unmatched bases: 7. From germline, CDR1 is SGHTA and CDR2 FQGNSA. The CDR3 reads CASSLSGGGTYEQYF. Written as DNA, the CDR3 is TGTGCCAGCAGTTTAAGCGGGGGGGGGACCTACGAGCAGTACTTC.

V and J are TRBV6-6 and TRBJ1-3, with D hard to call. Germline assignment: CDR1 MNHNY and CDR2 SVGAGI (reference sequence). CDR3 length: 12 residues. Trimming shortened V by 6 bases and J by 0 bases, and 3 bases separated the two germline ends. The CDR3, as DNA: TGTGCCAGCAGGGTCTCTGGAAACACCATATATTTT. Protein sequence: CASRVSGNTIYF.

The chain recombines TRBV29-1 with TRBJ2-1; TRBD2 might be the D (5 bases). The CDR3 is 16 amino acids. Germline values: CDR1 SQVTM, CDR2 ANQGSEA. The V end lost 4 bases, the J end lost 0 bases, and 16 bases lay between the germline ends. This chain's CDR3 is CSVGPPRVRSYNEQFF. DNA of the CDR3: TGCAGCGTTGGCCCCCCGCGGGTACGCTCCTACAATGAGCAGTTCTTC.

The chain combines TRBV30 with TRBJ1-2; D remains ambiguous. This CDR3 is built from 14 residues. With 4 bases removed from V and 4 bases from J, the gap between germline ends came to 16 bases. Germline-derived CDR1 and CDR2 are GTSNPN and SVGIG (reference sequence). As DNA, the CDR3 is TGTGCCTGGACCACCGACATGTCTGGCTATGGCTACACCTTC. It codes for CAWTTDMSGYGYTF. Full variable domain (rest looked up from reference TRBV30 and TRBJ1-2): SQTIHQWPATLVQPVGSPLSLECTVEGTSNPNLYWYRQAAGRGLQLLFYSVGIGQISSEVPQNLSASRPQDRQFILSSKKLLLSDSGFYLCAWTTDMSGYGYTFGSGTRLTVV.

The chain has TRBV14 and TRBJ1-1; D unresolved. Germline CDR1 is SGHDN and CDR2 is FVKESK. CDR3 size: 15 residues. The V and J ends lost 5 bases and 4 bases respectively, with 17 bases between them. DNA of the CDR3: TGTGCCAGCAGCTTCCCCCCCCCGAGTTTCACTGAAGCTTTCTTT. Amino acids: CASSFPPPSFTEAFF.

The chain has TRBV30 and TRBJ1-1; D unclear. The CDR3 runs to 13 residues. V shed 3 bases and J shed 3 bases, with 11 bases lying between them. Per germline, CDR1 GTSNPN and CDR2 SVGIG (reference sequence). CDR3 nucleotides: TGTGCCTGGAGCCCCGGTCTTCACACTGAAGCTTTCTTT. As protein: CAWSPGLHTEAFF.

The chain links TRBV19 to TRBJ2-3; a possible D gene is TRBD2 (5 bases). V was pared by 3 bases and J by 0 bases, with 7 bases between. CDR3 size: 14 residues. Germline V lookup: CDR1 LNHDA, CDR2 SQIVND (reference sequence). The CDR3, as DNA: TGTGCCAGTAGTATTACGGGGAGCACAGATACGCAGTATTTT. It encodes CASSITGSTDTQYF.

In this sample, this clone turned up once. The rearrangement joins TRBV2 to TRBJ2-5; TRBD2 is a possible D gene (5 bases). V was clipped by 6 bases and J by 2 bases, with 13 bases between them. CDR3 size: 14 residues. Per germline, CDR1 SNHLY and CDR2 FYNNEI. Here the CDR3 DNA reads TGTGCCAGCAGGGCTAGCAGAGAACAAGAGACCCAGTACTTC. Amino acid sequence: CASRASREQETQYF.

The DNA for the CDR3 is TGTGCCTGGAGTAGAGTTGGCGGCAATCAGCCCCAGCATTTT. Amino acids: CAWSRVGGNQPQHF. The J gene is TRBJ1-5, the V gene TRBV30; D gene unclear. CDR3 size: 14 residues. The germline gives CDR1 GTSNPN, CDR2 SVGIG (reference sequence). V was pared by 2 bases and J by 2 bases, with 10 bases between.

The CDR3: CASSFTSGANTGELFF. CDR3 bases: TGCGCCAGCAGCTTTACTAGCGGGGCGAACACCGGGGAGCTGTTTTTT. The chain is built from TRBV5-1 and TRBJ2-2; 10 bases agree with TRBD2. CDR1 SGHRS and CDR2 YFSETQ come from the germline V gene. The CDR3 covers 16 residues. Trimming took 2 bases from V and 0 from J; bases not matched to a gene: 1.

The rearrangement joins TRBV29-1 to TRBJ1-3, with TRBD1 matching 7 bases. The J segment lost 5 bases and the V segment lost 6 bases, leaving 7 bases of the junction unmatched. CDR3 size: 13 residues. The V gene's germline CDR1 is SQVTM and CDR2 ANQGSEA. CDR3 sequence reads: CSVVTGNRNTIYF. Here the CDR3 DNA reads TGCAGCGTCGTGACAGGGAATAGAAACACCATATATTTT.

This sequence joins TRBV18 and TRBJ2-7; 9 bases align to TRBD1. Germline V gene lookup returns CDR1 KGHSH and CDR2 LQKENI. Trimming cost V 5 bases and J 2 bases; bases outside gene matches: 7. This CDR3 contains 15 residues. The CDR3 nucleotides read TGTGCCAGCTCATCGGGACAGGGATCCCCCTACGAGCAGTACTTC. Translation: CASSSGQGSPYEQYF.

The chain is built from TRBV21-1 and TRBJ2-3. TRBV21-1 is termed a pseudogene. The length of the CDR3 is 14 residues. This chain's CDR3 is CASSKRRLPDTQYF. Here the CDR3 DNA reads TGTGCCAGCAGCAAGCGCCGGCTCCCAGATACGCAGTATTTT.

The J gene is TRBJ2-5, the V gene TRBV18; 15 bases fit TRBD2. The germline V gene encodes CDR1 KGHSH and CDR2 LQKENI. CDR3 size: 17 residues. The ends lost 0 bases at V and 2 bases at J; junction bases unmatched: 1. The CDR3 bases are TGTGCCAGCTCACCACCCGGGACTAGCGGGAGGCAAGAGACCCAGTACTTC. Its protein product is CASSPPGTSGRQETQYF.

CDR3 amino acids: CASSVMRDTGELFF. CDR3 coding DNA: TGTGCCAGCAGCGTAATGAGGGACACCGGGGAGCTGTTTTTT. This sequence joins TRBV7-3 and TRBJ2-2, with D perhaps matching TRBD2 (5 bases). Trimming cost V 5 bases and J 3 bases, with 10 bases left between them. Germline loops: CDR1 SGHTA, CDR2 FQGTGA. The CDR3 is 14 residues long.

The CDR3 coding sequence is TGTGCCAGCAGCCGAAGCGGGGGGCCCACCGGGGAGCTGTTTTTT. This gives the protein CASSRSGGPTGELFF. The chain joins TRBV7-3 to TRBJ2-2, with TRBD2 identical over 9 bases. This CDR3 has 15 residues. From germline, CDR1 is SGHTA and CDR2 FQGTGA. The ends lost 5 bases at V and 4 bases at J; junction bases unmatched: 5.